These T cell receptor beta chains were read from a single sample in a study of blood T cell repertoires in COVID-19. Sequencing used immunoSEQ multiplex PCR; TCRdb keeps in-frame clones, though not all of them. The sample records about 230,000 clones, roughly 80% being singletons. Sequencing was carried out using peripheral blood. These receptors were obtained from a woman in her 50s with acute or convalescent COVID-19. CDR3s include the opening cysteine and the closing phenylalanine or tryptophan. The D gene is left open where the match is weak. Size tells how often a clone was seen (once, few, many) or the class of an expanded clone, and some rows leave it out.

V	J	size	D	DNA	CDR3
TRBV7-2	TRBJ1-2	once	NA	TGTGCCAGCGCGCCATATGCGATCTATGGCTACACCTTC	CASAPYAIYGYTF
TRBV11-3	TRBJ2-4	NA	TRBD1	TGTGCCAGCAGCCCGGGGACAGGGGAGGGTAAAAACATTCAGTACTTC	CASSPGTGEGKNIQYF
TRBV27	TRBJ2-7	NA	NA	TGTGCCAGCAGTTTAGGGTTCGGGGAGTATTACGAGCAGTACTTC	CASSLGFGEYYEQYF
TRBV11-2	TRBJ2-3	NA	TRBD1	TGTGCCAGCAGCAAGGACAGGCTCACAGATACGCAGTATTTT	CASSKDRLTDTQYF
TRBV11-2	TRBJ2-5	few	NA	TGTGCCAGCAGCTTAGACCGGATAGCGGTCCAAGAGACCCAGTACTTC	CASSLDRIAVQETQYF
TRBV6-5	TRBJ2-5	NA	TRBD2	TGTGCCAGCAGTACAAGCGGGGGAGCTGTAGAGACCCAGTACTTC	CASSTSGGAVETQYF
TRBV6-1	TRBJ2-1	NA	TRBD2	TGTGCCAGCAGTGAAGCCGGACTAGTCCACAATGAGCAGTTCTTC	CASSEAGLVHNEQFF
TRBV12-3/TRBV12-4	TRBJ1-4	NA	NA	TGTGCCAGCAGTTTCATTTCTAAGGAAAAACTGTTTTTT	CASSFISKEKLFF
TRBV5-1	TRBJ2-3	NA	TRBD2	TGCGCCAGCAGCTTGGGCGGGGGGGCGGAAGATACGCAGTATTTT	CASSLGGGAEDTQYF
TRBV4-2	TRBJ2-7	NA	TRBD1	TGTGCCAGCAGCCCGAGACAGGGGCCATACGAGCAGTACTTC	CASSPRQGPYEQYF
TRBV5-5	TRBJ2-7	NA	TRBD1	TGTGCCAGCAGCTTTCAGGGGGCTGGCGGCGAGCAGTACTTC	CASSFQGAGGEQYF
TRBV6-5	TRBJ1-5	NA	NA	TGTGCCAGCAGTTACTCTGGAGATAGCAATCAGCCCCAGCATTTT	CASSYSGDSNQPQHF
TRBV11-2	TRBJ1-1	NA	NA	TGTGCCAGCAGCCCCGCGGGGAGGGTCACTGAAGCTTTCTTT	CASSPAGRVTEAFF
TRBV29-1	TRBJ2-1	NA	NA	TGCAGCGTTGACCTAGCGAACTACAATGAGCAGTTCTTC	CSVDLANYNEQFF
TRBV2	TRBJ2-5	NA	TRBD1	TGTGCCAGCAGCGGACAGGGTCGAGAGACCCAGTACTTC	CASSGQGRETQYF
TRBV5-1	TRBJ1-2	NA	NA	TGCGCCAGCAGCCGGACAGAATCCGATGGCTACACCTTC	CASSRTESDGYTF
TRBV7-2	TRBJ2-7	NA	TRBD1	TGTGCCAGCAGCTTAATGGGACAGGGGAGGTGGCAGTACTTC	CASSLMGQGRWQYF
TRBV7-9	TRBJ2-3	NA	NA	TGTGCCAGCAGCTTAGGGGGAGCGGGCACAGATACGCAGTATTTT	CASSLGGAGTDTQYF
TRBV30	TRBJ2-1	NA	NA	TGTGCCTGGAGTCGGGAGCTGAATGAGCAGTTCTTC	CAWSRELNEQFF
TRBV28	TRBJ1-3	NA	NA	TGTGCCAGCAGTTTAAACGGGGCTGGAAACACCATATATTTT	CASSLNGAGNTIYF
TRBV5-1	TRBJ2-1	NA	TRBD1	TGCGCCAGCTTGGGACAGGGTGTCAATGAGCAGTTCTTC	CASLGQGVNEQFF
TRBV5-1	TRBJ1-2	NA	TRBD1	TGCGCCAGCAGCTGGGGACAGGGGGAAGGCTACACCTTC	CASSWGQGEGYTF
TRBV3-1/TRBV3-2	TRBJ2-7	NA	TRBD2	TGTGCCAGCAGCCCGGGGGGGGCCTACGAGCAGTACTTC	CASSPGGAYEQYF
TRBV6-5	TRBJ2-5	NA	TRBD1	TGTGCCAGCAAGACAGGGGGCTTCTCCGAGACCCAGTACTTC	CASKTGGFSETQYF
TRBV24-1	TRBJ1-3	NA	NA	TGTGCCACCCTCATTACCACAGGAGGGGATTTTGGAAACACCATATATTTT	CATLITTGGDFGNTIYF
TRBV12-3/TRBV12-4	TRBJ1-5	NA	NA	TGTGCCAGCAGTATCGGTAGCAATCAGCCCCAGCATTTT	CASSIGSNQPQHF
TRBV20-1	TRBJ2-7	NA	TRBD2	TGCAGTGCGAGGACTAGGACCGAGCAGTACTTC	CSARTRTEQYF
TRBV6-1	TRBJ1-1	NA	NA	TGTGCCAGCAGTGAAGCCCATAGGAGTAACGCTGAAGCTTTCTTT	CASSEAHRSNAEAFF
TRBV5-1	TRBJ2-3	NA	TRBD2	TGCGCCAGCAGAAAAACTAGCGGGGGGCCAGGGGTTACGCAGTATTTT	CASRKTSGGPGVTQYF
TRBV5-1	TRBJ2-5	NA	NA	TGCGCCAGCAGATTGGGGGAAAAGGGGGTTCGGTACTTC	CASRLGEKGVRYF
TRBV19	TRBJ2-1	NA	TRBD2	TGTGCCAGTACGAACGCGGGAGGGAACTACAATGAGCAGTTCTTC	CASTNAGGNYNEQFF
TRBV5-8	TRBJ1-5	NA	NA	TGTGCCAGCAGCTTCGAGCTATCGGGGAGCAATCAGCCCCAGCATTTT	CASSFELSGSNQPQHF
TRBV19	TRBJ1-5	NA	NA	TGTGCCAGTTCAGGGTGGGAGGGCAATCAGCCCCAGCATTTT	CASSGWEGNQPQHF
TRBV7-9	TRBJ2-5	NA	NA	TGTGCCAGCAGCTTCAGAGGAGAGACCCAGTACTTC	CASSFRGETQYF
TRBV5-5	TRBJ2-2	NA	NA	TGTGCCAGCAGCTTAGGAGATCGCACCGGGGAGCTGTTTTTT	CASSLGDRTGELFF
TRBV7-9	TRBJ1-1	NA	NA	TGTGCCAGCCTAGGTGTGGGTATTGAAGCTTTCTTT	CASLGVGIEAFF
TRBV25-1	TRBJ2-1	NA	TRBD1	TGTGCCAGCAGGAGCGACAGGGGGCCCTACAATGAGCAGTTCTTC	CASRSDRGPYNEQFF
TRBV7-3	TRBJ1-1	NA	NA	TGTGCCAGCAGCTTAACTGAGGAGGCTGAAGCTTTCTTT	CASSLTEEAEAFF
TRBV7-2	TRBJ2-2	NA	NA	TGTGCCAGCAGCTCGGACTTATCCGGGGAGCTGTTTTTT	CASSSDLSGELFF
TRBV19	TRBJ2-1	NA	TRBD1	TGTGCCAGTAGTTCTTGGGACAGGGGGCTAGGTGAGCAGTTCTTC	CASSSWDRGLGEQFF
TRBV5-6	TRBJ2-7	NA	NA	TGTGCCAGCAGCCCCGGCAGGGCCTACGAGCAGTACTTC	CASSPGRAYEQYF
TRBV19	TRBJ2-3	NA	TRBD1	TGTGCCAGTAGTATCGACAGGGTCACAGATACGCAGTATTTT	CASSIDRVTDTQYF
TRBV5-6	TRBJ2-3	NA	TRBD1	TGTGCCAGCAGTTGGGGACAGAGCACAGATACGCAGTATTTT	CASSWGQSTDTQYF
TRBV28	TRBJ1-6	NA	TRBD1	TGTGCCAGCAGTATCGGGACAGGGACATCTTCACCCCTCCACTTT	CASSIGTGTSSPLHF
TRBV25-1	TRBJ2-2	few	NA	TGTGCCAGCGCGCAGGGTCTCGGCACCGGGGAGCTGTTTTTT	CASAQGLGTGELFF
TRBV7-8	TRBJ2-3	once	TRBD1	TGTGCCAGCAGCCCCGACAGGGTGCAGTATTTT	CASSPDRVQYF
TRBV3-1/TRBV3-2	TRBJ1-1	few	NA	TGTGCCAGCAGCCAAGATCAACGGGGGGGAGCTTTCTTT	CASSQDQRGGAFF
TRBV6-5	TRBJ1-2	NA	NA	TGTGCCAGCACCCACGGAGGGATAGAGAACTATGGCTACACCTTC	CASTHGGIENYGYTF
TRBV5-4	TRBJ1-3	NA	NA	TGTGCCAGCAGCTTGCAAGGGGATGGAAACACCATATATTTT	CASSLQGDGNTIYF
TRBV28	TRBJ1-5	NA	TRBD1	TGTGCCAGCAGCCGTTATCACAGGGGGAAGGGCAATCAGCCCCAGCATTTT	CASSRYHRGKGNQPQHF
TRBV25-1	TRBJ2-7	NA	TRBD2	TGTGCCAGCACCCTAGCGGGAGGCTCCTACGAGCAGTACTTC	CASTLAGGSYEQYF
TRBV3-1/TRBV3-2	TRBJ2-2	NA	TRBD1	TGTGCCAGCAGCCAAAGCTGGACAGGCGACGGCGGGGAGCTGTTTTTT	CASSQSWTGDGGELFF
TRBV27	TRBJ1-4	once	NA	TGTGCCAGCAGTTTAGCCAACAGGGCCGGTCGGAGTGAAAAACTGTTTTTT	CASSLANRAGRSEKLFF
TRBV27	TRBJ2-5	NA	TRBD2	TGTGCCAGCAGTTTGGGGCCCGAAACTAGCGGGGGGAAGGAGACCCAGTACTTC	CASSLGPETSGGKETQYF
TRBV3-1/TRBV3-2	TRBJ2-3	NA	TRBD2	TGTGCCAGCAGCCCGCCGGCTAGCGGGAATGAAAGGGATACGCAGTATTTT	CASSPPASGNERDTQYF